This T cell receptor (beta chain) is from a study of chemoradiotherapy in HPV16-positive cancers. This CDR3 has 15 amino acids. With V trimmed by 8 bases and J by 10 bases, 16 bases remained unmatched. CDR1 is ENHRY, CDR2 SYGVKD, per germline. Only in-frame clones appear in the TCRdb table, and some are missing; sequencing was by immunoSEQ multiplex PCR. This sample yields about 53,000 clones, of which around nine tenths are seen a single time; 2.5% to 4% belongs to the top ten. General observations from the study: The functional HPV-specific definition rests on just a couple of HPV16-positive patients. Candidate HPV-specific clones and E7-related TCR motifs grew in tumor during treatment.

To note about this clone: The antigen is unknown.

This clonotype was obtained from a human donor with HPV-associated anogenital cancer. Material: blood, obtained from a patient who underwent chemoradiotherapy. The chain couples TRBV10-3 to TRBJ2-1; 8 nucleotides agree with TRBD2. In DNA, the CDR3 is TGTGCCATCTCCCTCAAGCAACTAGCGGAGGCCGAGCAGTTCTTC. Protein sequence: CAISLKQLAEAEQFF.